A selection of T cell receptor beta chains follows, all from one sample in a study of cytomegalovirus exposure and HLA in healthy donors. TCRdb's table, derived via immunoSEQ multiplex PCR, lists solely in-frame clones and lacks some. The table has 200,000 or so clones, 65% to 85% seen once. Sequencing was performed on PBMCs. The receptors were sampled from a woman in her 30s in good health and CMV-seronegative. The CDR3 runs from the conserved cysteine through the conserved F or W. D genes are given only for firm matches. Expanded clones get a size class; other rows say once, few or many, or leave the size out.

j_call v_call clone_size d_call cdr3_aa cdr3_nt
TRBJ2-1 TRBV9 . . CASSVPPWESSYNEQFF TGTGCCAGCAGCGTCCCCCCGTGGGAGAGCTCCTACAATGAGCAGTTCTTC
TRBJ1-1 TRBV18 . . CASSPILRGGDTEAFF TGTGCCAGCTCACCAATCCTCAGGGGAGGGGACACTGAAGCTTTCTTT
TRBJ2-1 TRBV6-6 . TRBD1 CASSLQGAGEQFF TGTGCCAGCAGCTTACAGGGGGCCGGGGAGCAGTTCTTC
TRBJ1-1 TRBV6-5 . . CASIGSQYNTEAFF TGTGCCAGCATTGGTAGCCAGTACAACACTGAAGCTTTCTTT
TRBJ2-1 TRBV18 once TRBD2 CASSPASGSSNEQFF TGTGCCAGCTCACCGGCTAGCGGGAGTAGCAATGAGCAGTTCTTC
TRBJ1-5 TRBV18 . . CASSPLPTTDQPQHF TGTGCCAGCTCACCACTTCCGACTACCGATCAGCCCCAGCATTTT
TRBJ1-2 TRBV6-5 . . CAAGRTASRYGYTF TGTGCCGCGGGGCGGACTGCCAGCCGCTATGGCTACACCTTC
TRBJ2-7 TRBV19 . TRBD1 CASSIATGPSSYEQYF TGTGCCAGTAGTATAGCGACAGGGCCATCCTCCTACGAGCAGTACTTC
TRBJ1-4 TRBV19 . TRBD1 CASRPDRENEKLFF TGTGCCAGTAGACCGGACAGGGAGAATGAAAAACTGTTTTTT
TRBJ2-1 TRBV4-1 . TRBD1 CASSQTGTGNFHEQFF TGCGCCAGCAGCCAGACCGGGACAGGGAATTTCCATGAGCAGTTCTTC
TRBJ1-1 TRBV19 . TRBD1 CASSIEQGKAEAFF TGTGCCAGTAGTATTGAACAGGGGAAAGCTGAAGCTTTCTTT
TRBJ2-5 TRBV7-9 . . CASSLSPLETQYF TGTGCCAGCAGCCTAAGCCCTCTGGAGACCCAGTACTTC
TRBJ2-7 TRBV19 . TRBD1 CASSGTGLYEQYF TGTGCCAGTAGCGGGACAGGGCTCTACGAGCAGTACTTC
TRBJ2-7 TRBV7-6 . . CASSDTYEQYF TGTGCCAGCAGTGACACCTACGAGCAGTACTTC